This TCR beta chain emerged from a study of blood T cell repertoires in COVID-19. Study information: PBMCs, B-cell-depleted T cells, or T cells provided the cDNA or gDNA that made up the material.

The V gene's germline CDR1 is MNHEY and CDR2 SVGAGI. The CDR3 spans 13 residues. V trimming: 10 bases; J trimming: 5 bases; junction bases outside the gene matches: 4. The protocol was immunoSEQ multiplex PCR, while the TCRdb copy is restricted to in-frame clones and leaves out a portion. This sample has roughly 200,000 clones, with roughly nine tenths found just once. This TCR came from a woman aged 18-29 years who had recovered from COVID-19. The sample taken for sequencing was peripheral blood. The chain employs TRBV6-5 and TRBJ2-1; TRBD2 matches 11 bases. The chain's CDR3 is CATRLAGNNEQFF. Written as DNA, the CDR3 is TGTGCCACAAGACTAGCGGGAAACAATGAGCAGTTCTTC.